One sample yielded the 10 T cell receptor beta chains listed below, sequenced in a study of early T cells in non-severe SARS-CoV-2 infection. Each CDR3 protein gets one entry after TCRdb re-called the 5' RACE reads with MiXCR. Among tens of thousands of distinct CDR3 sequences listed, 10% were seen once. The specimen comprised whole blood, sampled at baseline. These receptors came from an adult who was a healthcare worker with PCR-confirmed SARS-CoV-2 infection or an uninfected control (not recorded which).

This clonotype was counted only a few times. V is TRBV12-1 and J is TRBJ2-1; TRBD1, the table's D call, was not compared with the DNA. TRBV12-1 is flagged as a pseudogene. The CDR3 has 18 residues. The CDR3 here is CASSLYRASGTSYNEQFF. The CDR3 DNA is TGTGCCAGCAGCTTGTATCGAGCCTCGGGAACCTCCTACAATGAGCAGTTCTTC.

This clonotype was seen many times. The V gene is TRBV10-2, the J gene TRBJ2-1; TRBD2 aligns across 12 bases. Germline loops: CDR1 WSHSY, CDR2 SAAADI. The CDR3 loop spans 15 amino acids. J was trimmed by 4 bases and V by 6 bases; bases with no gene match: 4. For the CDR3, the DNA is TGCGCCAGCAGGATTGGGACTAGCGGGTACAATGAGCAGTTCTTC. Residues: CASRIGTSGYNEQFF.

This clonotype has more than one count but fewer than ten. This rearrangement joins TRBV14 to TRBJ2-1, with 13 bases aligning to TRBD2. Per the germline V gene, CDR1 is SGHDN and CDR2 is FVKESK. V lost 4 bases, J lost 4 bases, and 10 bases stayed unmatched. The CDR3 sequence is 18 residues long. The CDR3 is CASSPSLAGGPPYNEQFF. The CDR3, as DNA: TGTGCCAGCAGCCCCTCACTAGCGGGAGGGCCACCGTACAATGAGCAGTTCTTC.

This clonotype has ten or more counts. The chain links TRBV7-2 to TRBJ1-2; weak D call: TRBD1 (6 bases). The CDR3 has 14 residues. V lost 4 bases and J lost 1, with 10 bases in between. Germline CDR1 SGHTA, CDR2 FQGNSA. The CDR3 reads CASSSDSNNYGYTF. The CDR3 DNA sequence: TGTGCCAGCAGCTCGGACAGCAATAACTATGGCTACACCTTC.

This clonotype has only a few counts. V and J are TRBV30 and TRBJ2-2, with TRBD2 as a possible D gene (6 bases). The CDR3 has 15 residues. Looked up from germline, CDR1 is GTSNPN and CDR2 is SVGIG (reference sequence). V lost 1 base to trimming and J lost 5 bases, with 14 bases between them. CDR3 coding DNA: TGTGCCTGGAGTGCCCCCGGAGGGTGGACCGGGGAGCTGTTTTTT. Amino acids: CAWSAPGGWTGELFF.

This clonotype was observed a few times. V is TRBV18 and J is TRBJ2-1; tentatively, D is TRBD2 (6 bases). V was shortened by 3 bases and J by 9 bases, with 21 bases between the two germline ends. The CDR3 consists of 16 residues. Germline V lookup: CDR1 KGHSH, CDR2 LQKENI. CDR3 loop: CASSPESAGPLREQFF. The CDR3, as DNA: TGTGCCAGCTCACCCGAGTCGGCGGGGCCTCTGCGTGAGCAGTTCTTC.

CDR3 sequence reads: CASSVRKLSTDTQYF. The CDR3 nucleotides read TGTGCCAGCAGTGTCCGGAAGCTGAGCACAGATACGCAGTATTTT. V gene TRBV2 combines with J gene TRBJ2-3; the D is unclear. Germline CDR1 SNHLY, CDR2 FYNNEI. The CDR3 spans 15 residues. Trimming took 4 bases from V and 0 from J, leaving 11 bases between them.

This clonotype turned up a few times. The rearrangement links TRBV20-1 to TRBJ2-7; D is perhaps TRBD1 (5 bases). The CDR3 has 13 amino acids. Germline loops: CDR1 DFQATT, CDR2 SNEGSKA (reference sequence). V lost 2 bases, J lost 3 bases, and 11 bases lay in between. The CDR3 coding sequence is TGCAGTGCTAGATTCCAGGGAAGCTACGAGCAGTACTTC. Translated: CSARFQGSYEQYF.

This clonotype has ten or more counts. V and J are TRBV12-3 or TRBV12-4 and TRBJ1-5; D uncertain. CDR3 length: 13 amino acids. Trimming removed 3 bases at V and 5 bases at J, with 8 bases between. CDR3 sequence: CASSLAGDQPQHF. For the CDR3, the DNA is TGTGCCAGCAGTTTGGCCGGGGATCAGCCCCAGCATTTT.

The gene calls are TRBV18 and TRBJ2-3; the D gene is possibly TRBD1 (6 bases). Germline V gives CDR1 KGHSH, CDR2 LQKENI. The CDR3 has 16 amino acids. The V end was cut by 3 bases, the J end by 2 bases, with 15 bases between. CDR3 amino acids: CASSPTEGEFTDTQYF. The CDR3 nucleotides are TGTGCCAGCTCACCTACTGAGGGGGAGTTCACAGATACGCAGTATTTT.